This entry lists 10 T cell receptor beta chains sequenced from one sample in a study of beta chain features in type 1 diabetes. The sequenced template was cDNA made from the entire isolated RNA. Clones were sequenced by immunoSEQ multiplex PCR, and TCRdb holds only the in-frame ones, with some missing. In the table there are under 450,000 clones, less than 15% of which are singletons. The sample comprised naive CD4+ T cells from blood. These receptors were obtained from a woman aged 18-35 years in good health.

This chain links TRBV29-1 with TRBJ1-5; 8 nucleotides agree with TRBD1. CDR1 and CDR2 (germline): SQVTM, ANQGSEA. The J segment lost 3 bases and the V segment lost 6 bases, leaving 7 bases of the junction unmatched. CDR3 length: 14 amino acids. This chain's CDR3 is CSVGGTGYNQPQHF. The CDR3 nucleotides read TGCAGCGTCGGTGGGACAGGCTACAATCAGCCCCAGCATTTT.

This clone was seen a handful of times. V gene TRBV19 combines with J gene TRBJ2-7; D is uncertain. Germline assignment: CDR1 LNHDA and CDR2 SQIVND (reference sequence). The germline V and J ends were trimmed by 5 bases and 0 bases, with 11 bases remaining between them. This CDR3 is built from 14 residues. Written as DNA, the CDR3 is TGTGCCAGTAGTTTCCGACTCGGCTCCTACGAGCAGTACTTC. Its translation is CASSFRLGSYEQYF.

This clone came up a few times. This chain connects TRBV9 to TRBJ2-7; TRBD2 agrees at 13 bases. J lost 4 bases, V lost 4 bases, and 8 bases had no gene match. The CDR3 extends over 16 amino acids. The germline V gene has CDR1 SGDLS and CDR2 YYNGEE. The CDR3 protein is CASSPPGTSGTYEQYF. The CDR3 nucleotides read TGTGCCAGCAGCCCTCCCGGGACTAGCGGGACTTACGAGCAGTACTTC.

The chain combines TRBV2 with TRBJ2-5; TRBD2 aligns across 7 bases. With 3 bases clipped from V and 0 bases from J, the junction kept 4 bases outside the gene matches. CDR1 and CDR2 (germline): SNHLY, FYNNEI. This CDR3 is built from 15 residues. CDR3 DNA sequence: TGTGCCAGCAGTGAGGAAGCGGGGAACCAAGAGACCCAGTACTTC. Protein sequence: CASSEEAGNQETQYF.

In this sample, this clone turned up a few times. CDR3 loop: CASSPTGNQPQHF. CDR3 nucleotide sequence: TGTGCCAGCAGCCCCACAGGGAATCAGCCCCAGCATTTT. The V and J genes are TRBV7-6 and TRBJ1-5; the D gene is possibly TRBD1 (6 bases). The CDR3 is 13 residues long. Germline V gives CDR1 SGHVS, CDR2 FNYEAQ. V was trimmed by 5 bases and J by 4 bases, leaving 9 bases between them.

This clone has just a few counts. This chain links TRBV18 with TRBJ2-5, with 10 bases fitting TRBD2. The ends lost 0 bases at V and 2 bases at J; junction bases unmatched: 6. The CDR3 runs 17 residues. The germline V gene encodes CDR1 KGHSH and CDR2 LQKENI. CDR3 sequence: CASSPPIASGGQETQYF. The CDR3 region has the DNA TGTGCCAGCTCACCACCGATCGCTAGCGGGGGTCAAGAGACCCAGTACTTC.

The chain couples TRBV29-1 to TRBJ2-3, with 12 bases that match TRBD2. This CDR3 spans 17 amino acids. CDR1 is SQVTM and CDR2 is ANQGSEA in the germline V gene. J was trimmed by 0 bases and V by 4 bases; bases with no gene match: 8. CDR3 nucleotides: TGCAGCGTTGGTGGGCTAGCGGGAGGGCTCAGCACAGATACGCAGTATTTT. It codes for CSVGGLAGGLSTDTQYF.

J is TRBJ2-7 and V is TRBV5-1; D call uncertain. V dropped 4 bases and J dropped 3 bases, with 11 bases sitting between them. The CDR3 has 13 amino acids. Germline CDR1 SGHRS, CDR2 YFSETQ. In DNA form, the CDR3 reads TGCGCCAGCAGCCTAAATCAGGACTACGAGCAGTACTTC. Translated: CASSLNQDYEQYF.

The V and J genes are TRBV19 and TRBJ2-3; 7 bases line up with TRBD2. Germline CDR1 LNHDA, CDR2 SQIVND (reference sequence). The CDR3 extends over 15 amino acids. After removal of 8 bases from V and 9 bases from J, the junction contained 17 bases not matched to a gene. The CDR3 loop is CASDAGVRVRKTQYF. CDR3 DNA: TGTGCCAGTGATGCGGGGGTGAGAGTCCGGAAGACGCAGTATTTT.

The chain combines TRBV7-9 with TRBJ2-1, with TRBD2 as a possible D gene (6 bases). Trimming shortened V by 0 bases and J by 8 bases, and 14 bases separated the two germline ends. This CDR3 spans 15 amino acids. Per germline, CDR1 SEHNR and CDR2 FQNEAQ (reference sequence). For the CDR3, the DNA is TGTGCCAGCAGCTTAGCGCGGTCCTCGGGGGATGAGCAGTTCTTC. Translating it yields CASSLARSSGDEQFF.